These 6 T cell receptor beta chains were sequenced from one sample in a study of shared T cell receptors in the human thymus. Clones were read by immunoSEQ multiplex PCR, and TCRdb kept only the in-frame ones, dropping some. The table has about 380,000 clones, approximately 95% seen once; the top ten hold 0.02%. The source material was thymocytes. These receptors were obtained from a human donor.

The V and J genes are TRBV14 and TRBJ2-7; 8 bases map to TRBD1. Germline trimming cut 3 bases from V and 4 bases from J; bases unmatched to any gene: 14. CDR1 SGHDN and CDR2 FVKESK come from the germline V gene. The CDR3 covers 17 residues. The CDR3, as DNA: TGTGCCAGCAGCCATCCCCAGTCGGACAGGGAGACTTACGAGCAGTACTTC. Protein: CASSHPQSDRETYEQYF.

The chain has TRBV7-9 and TRBJ2-3, with a weak D call TRBD2 (6 bases). Trimming cost V 5 bases and J 1 base, with 22 bases left between them. CDR1 is SEHNR and CDR2 is FQNEAQ in the germline V gene (reference sequence). The CDR3 is 18 residues long. CDR3 DNA sequence: TGTGCCAGCAGCCGACTAGGACCCGTCACTCCATGCACAGATACGCAGTATTTT. Translated, it gives CASSRLGPVTPCTDTQYF.

The chain links TRBV6-1 to TRBJ1-1; no reliable D call. Germline values: CDR1 MNHNS, CDR2 SASEGT. CDR3 length: 16 amino acids. Deletions cut 1 base from V and 1 base from J, with 13 bases between. CDR3 residues: CASSEVPKTTNTEAFF. CDR3 DNA sequence: TGTGCCAGCAGTGAAGTCCCGAAAACGACGAACACTGAAGCTTTCTTT.

This chain uses TRBV6-6 with TRBJ2-7; the D is unclear. Trimming left V 2 bases short and J 0 bases short, with 5 bases between. The CDR3 length is 13 residues. CDR1 MNHNY and CDR2 SVGAGI come from the germline V gene (reference sequence). CDR3 amino acids: CASSYQDSYEQYF. CDR3 nucleotide sequence: TGTGCCAGCAGTTACCAGGACTCCTACGAGCAGTACTTC.

This rearrangement joins TRBV10-1 to TRBJ2-5; D call uncertain. The CDR3 loop spans 12 amino acids. CDR1 is WNHNN, CDR2 SYGVQD, per germline (reference sequence). V lost 6 bases and J 9 bases, leaving 14 bases between the germline ends. The CDR3 nucleotides read TGCGCCAGCAGCCCGGATGAGAGGTCCCAGTACTTC. Translation: CASSPDERSQYF.

The chain employs TRBV7-9 and TRBJ2-6, with 7 bases that match TRBD2. The CDR3 is 17 amino acids. J was trimmed by 2 bases and V by 7 bases; bases with no gene match: 11. In germline, CDR1 is SEHNR, CDR2 FQNEAQ (reference sequence). CDR3: CASIWEGRSTGANVLTF. CDR3 coding DNA: TGTGCCAGCATTTGGGAGGGACGGAGTACTGGGGCCAACGTCCTGACTTTC.